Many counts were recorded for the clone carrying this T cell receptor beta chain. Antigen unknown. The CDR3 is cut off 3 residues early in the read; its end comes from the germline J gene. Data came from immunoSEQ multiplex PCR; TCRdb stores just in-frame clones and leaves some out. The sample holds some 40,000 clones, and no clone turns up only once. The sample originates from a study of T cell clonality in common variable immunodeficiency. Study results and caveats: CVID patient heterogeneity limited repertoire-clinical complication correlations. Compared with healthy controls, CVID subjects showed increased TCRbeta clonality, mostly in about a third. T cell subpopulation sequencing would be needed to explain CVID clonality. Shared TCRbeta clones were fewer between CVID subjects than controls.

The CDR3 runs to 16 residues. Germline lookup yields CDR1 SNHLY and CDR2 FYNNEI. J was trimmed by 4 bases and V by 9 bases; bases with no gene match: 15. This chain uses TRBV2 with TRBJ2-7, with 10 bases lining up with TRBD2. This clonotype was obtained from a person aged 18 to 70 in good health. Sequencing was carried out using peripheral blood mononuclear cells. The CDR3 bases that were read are TGTGCCAGTTTACTCCGCTCTAGCGGGAGTCGGTACGAG. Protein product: CASLLRSSGSRYE. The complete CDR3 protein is CASLLRSSGSRYEQYF. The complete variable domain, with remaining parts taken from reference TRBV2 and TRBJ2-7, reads EPEVTQTPSHQVTQMGQEVILRCVPISNHLYFYWYRQILGQKVEFLVSFYNNEISEKSEIFDDQFSVERPDGSNFTLKIRSTKLEDSAMYFCASLLRSSGSRYEQYFGPGTRLTVT.